The 14 T cell receptor beta chains given below trace back to one sample, sequenced in a study of T-cell reconstitution after alpha-beta-depleted transplantation in children. For TCRbeta, the library was prepared with unique molecular identifiers. TCRdb recomputed calls from the PCR reads with MiXCR, one row per CDR3 protein. This table holds some 340,000 distinct CDR3 sequences, about a tenth found once. The input for sequencing was PBMCs from the stem cell graft donor, taken from the stem cell graft. Receptors originate from a human donor who donated a stem cell graft to a child with acute lymphoblastic leukemia.

Only a few counts were recorded for this clonotype. The chain carries TRBV12-3 or TRBV12-4 and TRBJ1-5; D unclear. The CDR3 spans 15 residues. The V and J ends lost 3 bases and 2 bases respectively, with 11 bases between them. CDR3 coding DNA: TGTGCCAGCAGTTTTAGGACCTCCGGCAATCAGCCCCAGCATTTT. Translated: CASSFRTSGNQPQHF.

This clonotype was seen a handful of times. The chain uses TRBV9 and TRBJ2-7; TRBD2 agrees at 9 bases. The length of the CDR3 is 14 residues. J gave up 5 bases and V 3 bases, and 6 bases lay outside the gene matches. Germline values: CDR1 SGDLS, CDR2 YYNGEE. For the CDR3, the DNA is TGTGCCAGCAGCGGTAGCGGGAGCCTAGACGAGCAGTACTTC. This codes for CASSGSGSLDEQYF.

This clonotype was recorded a few times. This rearrangement joins TRBV7-8 to TRBJ2-2; no definite D call. Trimming took 2 bases from V and 2 from J, leaving 12 bases between them. The CDR3 covers 16 residues. CDR1 and CDR2 from the germline V gene are SGHVS and FQNEAQ. Here the CDR3 reads CASSLFFRRNTGELFF. The DNA for the CDR3 is TGTGCCAGCAGCTTATTTTTCCGGAGAAACACCGGGGAGCTGTTTTTT. Together with reference TRBV7-8 and TRBJ2-2, the CDR3 gives the full variable domain: GAGVSQSPRYKVAKRGQDVALRCDPISGHVSLFWYQQALGQGPEFLTYFQNEAQLDKSGLPSDRFFAERPEGSVSTLKIQRTQQEDSAVYLCASSLFFRRNTGELFFGEGSRLTVL.

The table lists this clonotype with a few counts. The chain has TRBV7-2 and TRBJ2-7, with 8 bases identical to TRBD2. The CDR3 contains 16 residues. V was clipped by 3 bases and J by 5 bases; unmatched bases: 12. Germline-derived CDR1 and CDR2 are SGHTA and FQGNSA. CDR3 nucleotide sequence: TGTGCCAGCAGCTTTAGTGTTTGGACTAGCAGCCACGAGCAGTACTTC. Encoded protein: CASSFSVWTSSHEQYF.

This clonotype has a handful of counts. The V call is TRBV20-1, the J call TRBJ2-7, with D perhaps TRBD1 (6 bases). The CDR3 sequence is 15 residues long. The germline V gene has CDR1 DFQATT and CDR2 SNEGSKA (reference sequence). The V end was cut by 3 bases, the J end by 3 bases, with 18 bases between. Written as DNA, the CDR3 is TGCAGTGCTAGGTCTATGTTTGACAGGTTCTACGAGCAGTACTTC. This encodes CSARSMFDRFYEQYF.

Note on this clonotype: A read error may be the cause here, since a much bigger clone is one base away. The chain has TRBV5-1 and TRBJ2-1; a possible D gene is TRBD1 (6 bases). The CDR3 contains 12 residues. Per the germline V gene, CDR1 is SGHRS and CDR2 is YFSETQ. Trimming took off 2 bases at V and 8 bases at J, with 8 bases between the two ends. CDR3 DNA sequence: TGCGCCAGCAGCTTTTACAGGGATGAGCAGTTCTTC. Protein sequence: CASSFYRDEQFF.

This clonotype came up a few times. The chain has TRBV4-3 and TRBJ2-5; a possible D gene is TRBD1 (6 bases). Germline CDR1 is LGHNA and CDR2 is YSLEER. The V gene lost 2 bases and the J gene lost 2 bases, with 15 bases spanning the gap. This CDR3 has 16 amino acids. Written as DNA, the CDR3 is TGCGCCAGCAGCCAACTCCGGGACATGCATCAAGAGACCCAGTACTTC. This sequence encodes CASSQLRDMHQETQYF.

This clonotype was seen at least ten times. The gene calls are TRBV10-3 and TRBJ2-3; TRBD2 matches at 11 bases. This CDR3 comprises 16 residues. The ends lost 4 bases at V and 3 bases at J; junction bases unmatched: 6. Per the germline V gene, CDR1 is ENHRY and CDR2 is SYGVKD. CDR3: CAISGMTSGMTDTQYF. The CDR3 nucleotides are TGTGCCATCAGTGGTATGACTAGCGGGATGACAGATACGCAGTATTTT.

This clonotype was observed a handful of times. The genes are TRBV5-1 and TRBJ1-1; D is undetermined. Trimming stripped 0 bases from V and 4 bases from J, with 10 bases between. Germline assignment: CDR1 SGHRS and CDR2 YFSETQ. The CDR3 is 14 residues long. Here the CDR3 DNA reads TGCGCCAGCAGCTTGGGAGGCAGTACCACTGAAGCTTTCTTT. This codes for CASSLGGSTTEAFF. The full variable domain, rest sourced from reference TRBV5-1 and TRBJ1-1, is KAGVTQTPRYLIKTRGQQVTLSCSPISGHRSVSWYQQTPGQGLQFLFEYFSETQRNKGNFPGRFSGRQFSNSRSEMNVSTLELGDSALYLCASSLGGSTTEAFFGQGTRLTVV.

The V and J genes are TRBV7-2 and TRBJ2-5; 10 bases align to TRBD1. CDR3 length: 14 amino acids. V dropped 5 bases and J dropped 5; count of bases not matched to a gene: 5. The germline gives CDR1 SGHTA, CDR2 FQGNSA. CDR3 in amino acids: CASSKDRGLETQYF. The CDR3 DNA sequence: TGTGCCAGCAGCAAGGACAGGGGGTTGGAGACCCAGTACTTC.

This clonotype was detected only a few times. The chain recombines TRBV5-1 with TRBJ2-1; 9 nucleotides line up with TRBD1. The ends lost 4 bases at V and 9 bases at J; junction bases unmatched: 8. The germline V gene encodes CDR1 SGHRS and CDR2 YFSETQ. There are 14 residues in the CDR3. For the CDR3, the DNA is TGCGCCAGCAGCGGATTACAGGGGGCGGGTGAGCAGTTCTTC. Encoded protein: CASSGLQGAGEQFF.

This clonotype was counted a few times. The chain joins TRBV6-1 to TRBJ1-3; D remains ambiguous. V was trimmed by 7 bases and J by 2 bases, leaving 15 bases between them. This CDR3 contains 15 residues. CDR1 and CDR2 (germline): MNHNS, SASEGT. This CDR3 is CASTETGRPGNTIYF. The CDR3 nucleotides are TGTGCCAGCACCGAGACCGGACGCCCTGGAAACACCATATATTTT.

This clonotype was counted between two and nine times. V is TRBV20-1 and J is TRBJ2-1; the D call may be TRBD1 or TRBD2 (5 bases each). CDR1 is DFQATT, CDR2 SNEGSKA, per germline (reference sequence). This CDR3 comprises 12 residues. V was cut by 3 bases and J by 7 bases, with 10 bases left in between. Here the CDR3 DNA reads TGCAGTGCTAGGGGACCTGGGAATGAGCAGTTCTTC. This gives the protein CSARGPGNEQFF.

There are a few counts of this clonotype. This chain uses TRBV6-2 or TRBV6-3 with TRBJ2-2; 15 bases match TRBD2. Germline V lookup: CDR1 MNHEY, CDR2 SVGEGT. Trimming at V came to 6 bases and at J to 4 bases, leaving 9 bases not matched to a gene. The CDR3 loop spans 18 amino acids. CDR3 loop: CASSRGLAGGPGTGELFF. DNA of the CDR3: TGTGCCAGCAGCCGAGGACTAGCGGGAGGGCCCGGCACCGGGGAGCTGTTTTTT.